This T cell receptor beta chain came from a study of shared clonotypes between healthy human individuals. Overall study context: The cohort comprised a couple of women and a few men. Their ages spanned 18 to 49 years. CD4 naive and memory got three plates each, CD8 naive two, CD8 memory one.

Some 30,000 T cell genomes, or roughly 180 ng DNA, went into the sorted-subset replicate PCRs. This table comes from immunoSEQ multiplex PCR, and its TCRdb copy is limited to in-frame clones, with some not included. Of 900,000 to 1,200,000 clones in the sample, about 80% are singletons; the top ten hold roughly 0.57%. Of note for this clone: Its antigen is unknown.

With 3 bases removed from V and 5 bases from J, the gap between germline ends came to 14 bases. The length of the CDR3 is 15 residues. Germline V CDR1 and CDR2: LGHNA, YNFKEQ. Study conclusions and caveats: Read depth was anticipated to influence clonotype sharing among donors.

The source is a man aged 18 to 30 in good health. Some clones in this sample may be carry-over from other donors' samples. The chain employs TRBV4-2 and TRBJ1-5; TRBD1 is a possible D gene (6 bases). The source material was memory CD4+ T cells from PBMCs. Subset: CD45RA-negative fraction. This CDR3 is CASSQLDSSDQPQHF. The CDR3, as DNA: TGTGCCAGCAGCCAGTTGGACAGCTCGGATCAGCCCCAGCATTTT.